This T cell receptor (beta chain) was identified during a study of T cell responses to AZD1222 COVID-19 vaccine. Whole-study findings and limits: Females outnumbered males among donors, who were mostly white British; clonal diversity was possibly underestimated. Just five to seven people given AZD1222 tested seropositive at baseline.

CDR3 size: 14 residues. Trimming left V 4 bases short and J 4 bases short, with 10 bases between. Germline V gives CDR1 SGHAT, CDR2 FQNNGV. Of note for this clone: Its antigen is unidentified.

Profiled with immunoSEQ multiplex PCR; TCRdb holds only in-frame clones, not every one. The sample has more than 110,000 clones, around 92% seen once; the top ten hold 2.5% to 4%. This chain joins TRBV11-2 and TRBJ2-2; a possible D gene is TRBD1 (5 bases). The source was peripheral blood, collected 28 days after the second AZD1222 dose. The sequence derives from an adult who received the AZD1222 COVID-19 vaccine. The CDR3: CASSSNQGTGELFF. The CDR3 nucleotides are TGTGCCAGCAGCTCGAACCAGGGCACCGGGGAGCTGTTTTTT.